This T cell receptor (beta chain) was captured in a study of CD4 and CD8 cells across lung adenocarcinoma regions. TCRdb re-derived calls from the PCR reads in MiXCR, one entry per CDR3 protein. The table lists over 7,000 distinct CDR3 sequences, 55% to 60% of them singletons. Samples came from patients with localized non-small cell lung adenocarcinoma. Unmatched junction bases numbered 9, after V lost 4 bases and J lost 12 bases. Germline CDR1 MNHEY, CDR2 SVGAGI. The CDR3 loop spans 14 amino acids. This clonotype is classed as large. The sequencing input was CD4+ T cells from the center of a lung tumor. This chain links TRBV6-5 with TRBJ2-1; 10 bases are a match to TRBD2. The TCR comes from a female donor with lung adenocarcinoma. The CD4 and CD8 labels of this study may be unreliable. CDR3 nucleotide sequence: TGTGCCAGCAGTTCGAGCGGGAGGGCCCTAGGGCAGTTCTTC. The encoded protein is CASSSSGRALGQFF.